This TCR beta chain is drawn from a study of T-cell memory formation after mild COVID-19. Background on the study: Clusters were largely donor specific. Study-wide findings and caveats: Chiefly within CM and EM were the contracting CD4+ clones; CD8+ ones were within EMRA.

On this clonotype: What it binds is unknown.

5'RACE with constant-segment primers yielded barcoded, UMI-tagged TCR alpha and TCR beta cDNA libraries. A single record per CDR3 protein comes from TCRdb applying MiXCR to the 5' RACE reads. The table lists about 190,000 distinct CDR3 sequences, about 10% of them singletons. The sequenced sample was PBMCs or a T cell subset sorted from them (not recorded which). The source of this sequence is a young man who had mild COVID-19 (a few samples of this study predate the infection). Cell type and time point are not known.

CDR3 bases: TGCAGCGTTGAGTCCCTATCGAGGGGGAGACTCTTTAGCACAGATACGCAGTATTTT. Its protein is CSVESLSRGRLFSTDTQYF. V and J are TRBV29-1 and TRBJ2-3, with D perhaps matching TRBD1 (6 bases). V was clipped by 3 bases and J by 0 bases, with 25 bases between them. This CDR3 is built from 19 residues. From germline, CDR1 is SQVTM and CDR2 ANQGSEA.